This T cell receptor (beta chain) was profiled in a study of CD8 T cells in ankylosing spondylitis. Study-wide results and caveats: Reported data indicate significant enrichment of disease-linked clones within matched ankylosing spondylitis synovial fluid. In the blood and synovial fluid of reactive arthritis, some motif variants had been previously reported. A TCR beta motif of under 10 highly homologous variants seemed to mark ankylosing spondylitis blood.

Libraries for TCR beta were made by quantitative 5'-RACE with molecular barcodes. From the 5' RACE reads, TCRdb called clonotypes with MiXCR, one entry per CDR3 protein. Seen here are some 450,000 distinct CDR3 sequences, roughly a sixth observed once, and the top ten hold just over 1%. Details on this clonotype: The antigen remains undetermined.

Between the trimmed V and J ends, which lost 4 bases and 1 base, there was a span of 8 bases. This CDR3 spans 13 amino acids. In germline, CDR1 is SQVTM, CDR2 ANQGSEA. The sequencing input was blood, either unsorted or a sorted T cell fraction (not recorded which). The TCR sequence derives from a male donor with ankylosing spondylitis. The chain combines TRBV29-1 with TRBJ1-5, with D possibly matching TRBD1 (5 bases). The CDR3 DNA reads as TGCAGCGTTGCCAGGGAAAGCAATCAGCCCCAGCATTTT. It encodes CSVARESNQPQHF.